In this sample, the clone carrying this TCR beta chain turned up many times. Its target is not known. TCRdb fed the 5' RACE reads into MiXCR, producing one record per CDR3 protein. The sample has roughly 48,000 distinct CDR3 sequences, more than 20% seen once; the top ten hold around 23%. The data belong to a study of neurological immune-mediated disorders. Study outcomes and limitations: Falling below healthy controls, multiple sclerosis showed the least TCR clonal expansion, while HTLV-1-associated myelopathy showed the most.

With 7 bases clipped from V and 6 bases from J, the junction kept 7 bases outside the gene matches. Germline V gene data show CDR1 as SGHRS and CDR2 as YFSETQ. The CDR3 has 13 residues. V usage is TRBV5-1 and J usage is TRBJ2-1, with 7 bases fitting TRBD2. Sequenced: PBMCs. The clonotype comes from a woman in her seventies in good health. CDR3 in DNA: TGCGCCAGCCTAGCGGACCCGAGCAATGAGCAGTTCTTC. It yields the protein CASLADPSNEQFF.